This TCR beta chain was recorded in a study of blood T cells in healthy people across ages. Overall study findings and caveats: Without sorted subsets, naive and antigen-experienced compartments could not be conclusively compared. Diversity of TCR beta per million T cells declined in a roughly linear way with age. Comparison with aged donors showed that long-lived donors had more naive CD4+ cells and higher diversity.

This clonotype has more than one count but fewer than ten. Its target is not known. A sample-barcoded 5' primer and a J-beta primer mix were used in a second PCR of about 6 to 12 cycles. Tagging of each cDNA molecule was performed by a template-switch adaptor with 12 random nucleotides. One entry per CDR3 protein results from TCRdb running MiXCR on the 5' RACE reads. The table includes roughly 800,000 distinct CDR3 sequences, 30% to 45% detected once. Trimming cost V 4 bases and J 7 bases, with 19 bases left between them. Germline V lookup: CDR1 SGHTA, CDR2 FQGNSA. The CDR3 covers 15 residues. The chain uses TRBV7-2 and TRBJ1-2, with no clear D. The source material was blood. The TCR was taken from a man aged 18 to 29 in good health. As DNA, the CDR3 is TGTGCCAGCAGCTCCCGACAAGATCCCACGTCTGGCTACACCTTC. Its translation is CASSSRQDPTSGYTF.